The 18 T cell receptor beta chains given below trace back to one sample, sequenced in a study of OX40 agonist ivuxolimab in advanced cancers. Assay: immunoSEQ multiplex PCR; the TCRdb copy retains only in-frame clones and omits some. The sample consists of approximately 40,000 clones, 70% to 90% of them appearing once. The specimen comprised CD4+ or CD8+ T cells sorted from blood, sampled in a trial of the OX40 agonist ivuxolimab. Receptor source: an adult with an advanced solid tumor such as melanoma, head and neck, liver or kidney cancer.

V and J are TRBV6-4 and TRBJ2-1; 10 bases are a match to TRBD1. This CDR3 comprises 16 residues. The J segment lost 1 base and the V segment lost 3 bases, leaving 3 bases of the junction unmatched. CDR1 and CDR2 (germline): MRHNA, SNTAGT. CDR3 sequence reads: CASSEWGQGSYNEQFF. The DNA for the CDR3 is TGTGCCAGCAGTGAATGGGGACAGGGGTCCTACAATGAGCAGTTCTTC.

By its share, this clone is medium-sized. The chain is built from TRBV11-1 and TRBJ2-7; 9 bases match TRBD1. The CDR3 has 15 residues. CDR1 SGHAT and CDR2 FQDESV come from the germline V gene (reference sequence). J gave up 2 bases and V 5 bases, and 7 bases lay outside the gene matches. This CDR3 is CASSAPGQGPYEQYF. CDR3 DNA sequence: TGTGCCAGCAGCGCGCCGGGACAGGGCCCCTACGAGCAGTACTTC.

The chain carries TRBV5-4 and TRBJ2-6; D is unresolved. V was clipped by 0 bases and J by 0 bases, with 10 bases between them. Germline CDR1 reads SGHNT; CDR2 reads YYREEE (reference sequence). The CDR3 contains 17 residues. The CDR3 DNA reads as TGTGCCAGCAGCTTGGAGGTTTCCTCCTCTGGGGCCAACGTCCTGACTTTC. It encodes CASSLEVSSSGANVLTF.

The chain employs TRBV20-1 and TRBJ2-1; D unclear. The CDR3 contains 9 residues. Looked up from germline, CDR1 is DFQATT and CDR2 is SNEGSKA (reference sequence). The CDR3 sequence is CSDKNEQFF. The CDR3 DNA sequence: TGCAGCGATAAAAATGAGCAGTTCTTC.

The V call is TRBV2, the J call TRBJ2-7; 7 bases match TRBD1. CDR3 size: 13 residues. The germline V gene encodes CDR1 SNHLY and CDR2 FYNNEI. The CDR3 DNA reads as TGTGCTATAGAGGGGGACAGCCATTACGAGCAGTACTTC. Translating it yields CAIEGDSHYEQYF. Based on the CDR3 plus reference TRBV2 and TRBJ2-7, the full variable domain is EPEVTQTPSHQVTQMGQEVILRCVPISNHLYFYWYRQILGQKVEFLVSFYNNEISEKSEIFDDQFSVERPDGSNFTLKIRSTKLEDSAMYFCAIEGDSHYEQYFGPGTRLTVT.

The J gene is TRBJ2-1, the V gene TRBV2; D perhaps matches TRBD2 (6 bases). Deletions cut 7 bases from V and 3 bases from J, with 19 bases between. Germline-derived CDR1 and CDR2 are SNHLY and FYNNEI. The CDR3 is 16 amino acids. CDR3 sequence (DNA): TGTGCCAGCACCCCCCCGGGACTTCAAAACTACAATGAGCAGTTCTTC. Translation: CASTPPGLQNYNEQFF.

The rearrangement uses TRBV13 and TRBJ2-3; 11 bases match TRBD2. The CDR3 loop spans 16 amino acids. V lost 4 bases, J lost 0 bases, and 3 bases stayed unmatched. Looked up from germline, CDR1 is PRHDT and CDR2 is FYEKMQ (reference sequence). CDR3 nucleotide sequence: TGTGCCAGCAGCTCGACTAGCGGGACCAGCACAGATACGCAGTATTTT. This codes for CASSSTSGTSTDTQYF.

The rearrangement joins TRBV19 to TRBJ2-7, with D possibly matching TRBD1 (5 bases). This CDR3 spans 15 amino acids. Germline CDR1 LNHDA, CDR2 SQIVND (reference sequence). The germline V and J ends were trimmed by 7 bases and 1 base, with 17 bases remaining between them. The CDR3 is CASTIGHNPSYEQYF. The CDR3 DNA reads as TGTGCCAGTACCATAGGACACAACCCTTCCTACGAGCAGTACTTC.

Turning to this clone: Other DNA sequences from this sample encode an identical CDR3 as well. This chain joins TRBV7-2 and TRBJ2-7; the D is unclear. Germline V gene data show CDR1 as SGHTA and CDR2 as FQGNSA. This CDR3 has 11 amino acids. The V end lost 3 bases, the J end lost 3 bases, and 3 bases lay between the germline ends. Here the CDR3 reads CASSLNYEQYF. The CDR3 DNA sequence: TGTGCCAGCAGCTTGAACTACGAGCAGTACTTC.

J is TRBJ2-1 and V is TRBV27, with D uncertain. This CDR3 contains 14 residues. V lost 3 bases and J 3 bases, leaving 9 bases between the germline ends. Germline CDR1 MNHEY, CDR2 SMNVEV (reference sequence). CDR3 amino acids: CASSLSGVYNEQFF. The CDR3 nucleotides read TGTGCCAGCAGTTTGAGTGGCGTCTACAATGAGCAGTTCTTC.

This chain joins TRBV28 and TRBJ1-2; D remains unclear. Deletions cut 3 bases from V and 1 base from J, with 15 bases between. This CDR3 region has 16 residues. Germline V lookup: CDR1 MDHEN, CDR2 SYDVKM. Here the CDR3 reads CASSFVEGSVNYGYTF. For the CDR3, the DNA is TGTGCCAGCAGTTTCGTAGAGGGTTCCGTTAACTATGGCTACACCTTC.

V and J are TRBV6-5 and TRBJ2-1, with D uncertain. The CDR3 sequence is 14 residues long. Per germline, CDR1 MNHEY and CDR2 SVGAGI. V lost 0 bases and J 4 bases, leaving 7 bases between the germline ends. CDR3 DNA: TGTGCCAGCAGTTACTCCTCGGCTTACAATGAGCAGTTCTTC. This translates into CASSYSSAYNEQFF.

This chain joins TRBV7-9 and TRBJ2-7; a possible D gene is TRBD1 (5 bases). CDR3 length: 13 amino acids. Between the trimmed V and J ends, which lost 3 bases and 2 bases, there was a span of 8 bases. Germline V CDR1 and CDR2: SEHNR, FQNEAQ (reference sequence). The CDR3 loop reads CASSLPGTYEQYF. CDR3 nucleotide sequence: TGTGCCAGCAGCTTGCCAGGGACCTACGAGCAGTACTTC.

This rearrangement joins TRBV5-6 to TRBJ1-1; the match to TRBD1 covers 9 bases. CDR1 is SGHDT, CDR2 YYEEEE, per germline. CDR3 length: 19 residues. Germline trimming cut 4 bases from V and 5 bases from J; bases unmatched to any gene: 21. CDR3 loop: CASSRDREYDRRSLTEAFF. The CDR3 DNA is TGTGCCAGCAGCCGGGACAGGGAGTACGATCGTCGTAGTCTAACTGAAGCTTTCTTT.

The CDR3 region has the DNA TGTGCCAGCAGCGTAGAGGGGAGCAATCAGCCCCAGCATTTT. Translated, it gives CASSVEGSNQPQHF. This chain joins TRBV9 and TRBJ1-5; D possibly corresponds to TRBD1 (5 bases). The CDR3 consists of 14 residues. CDR1 is SGDLS and CDR2 is YYNGEE in the germline V gene. The V gene lost 0 bases and the J gene lost 1 base, with 5 bases spanning the gap.

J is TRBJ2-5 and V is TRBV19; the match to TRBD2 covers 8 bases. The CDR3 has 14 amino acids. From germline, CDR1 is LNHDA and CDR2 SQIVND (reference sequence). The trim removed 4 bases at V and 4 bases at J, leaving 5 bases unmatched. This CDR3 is CASSTRTSLETQYF. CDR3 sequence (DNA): TGTGCCAGTAGTACCCGGACTAGCTTAGAGACCCAGTACTTC.

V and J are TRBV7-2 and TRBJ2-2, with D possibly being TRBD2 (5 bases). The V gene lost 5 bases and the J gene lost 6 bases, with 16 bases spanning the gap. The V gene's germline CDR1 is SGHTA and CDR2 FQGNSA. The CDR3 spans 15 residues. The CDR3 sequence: CASSPGGPVAGELFF. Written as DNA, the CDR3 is TGTGCCAGCAGCCCGGGCGGGCCTGTTGCCGGGGAGCTGTTTTTT.

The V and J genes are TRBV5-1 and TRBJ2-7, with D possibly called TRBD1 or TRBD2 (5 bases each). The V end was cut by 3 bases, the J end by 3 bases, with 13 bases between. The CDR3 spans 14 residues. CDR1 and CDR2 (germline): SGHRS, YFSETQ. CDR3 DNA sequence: TGCGCCAGCAGCTCCGCCGGGGCAAGCTACGAGCAGTACTTC. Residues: CASSSAGASYEQYF.